One sample yielded the 8 T cell receptor beta chains listed below, sequenced in a study of blood T cell repertoires in COVID-19. Assay used: immunoSEQ multiplex PCR; TCRdb lists only in-frame clones, some missing. The sample includes roughly 250,000 clones, roughly 80% of them seen just once. Sequencing used peripheral blood. Receptor source: a woman of 80 years or more with acute or convalescent COVID-19.

The CDR3 DNA sequence: TGTGCCAGCAGTGAACTTAGGCGGGGGACCACAGATACGCAGTATTTT. This codes for CASSELRRGTTDTQYF. J is TRBJ2-3 and V is TRBV2; 7 bases are a match to TRBD2. V lost 2 bases and J lost 2; bases outside the gene matches: 7. CDR1 is SNHLY, CDR2 FYNNEI, per germline. CDR3 length equals 16 residues.

This chain joins TRBV5-6 and TRBJ2-5, with a possible D match to TRBD2 (6 bases). The CDR3 covers 13 residues. Trimming took off 6 bases at V and 7 bases at J, with 16 bases between the two ends. CDR1 and CDR2 (germline): SGHDT, YYEEEE. CDR3 sequence (DNA): TGTGCCAGCACCCTGACGGGGACTGGGACCCAGTACTTC. Translating it yields CASTLTGTGTQYF.

The chain has TRBV6-1 and TRBJ1-3; D perhaps matches TRBD1 (6 bases). There are 16 residues in the CDR3. V was trimmed by 4 bases and J by 0 bases, leaving 13 bases between them. CDR1 and CDR2 (germline): MNHNS, SASEGT. The CDR3 region has the DNA TGTGCCAGCAGTGCGGACAGTTACTACTCTGGAAACACCATATATTTT. This translates into CASSADSYYSGNTIYF.

The chain employs TRBV10-3 and TRBJ1-4; TRBD1 aligns across 11 bases. With 3 bases clipped from V and 8 bases from J, the junction kept 11 bases outside the gene matches. This CDR3 has 17 amino acids. Germline V lookup: CDR1 ENHRY, CDR2 SYGVKD. The CDR3 DNA sequence: TGTGCCATCAGTGAACAGATCCCCGGACAGGGGGCGGAAAAACTGTTTTTT. This encodes CAISEQIPGQGAEKLFF.

The chain couples TRBV28 to TRBJ2-2; D gene ambiguous. Germline V gives CDR1 MDHEN, CDR2 SYDVKM. The CDR3 runs 16 residues. The V end was cut by 5 bases, the J end by 4 bases, with 17 bases between. In nucleotides, the CDR3 is TGTGCCAGCAGTGCCCCGACTCAGACGGGCACCGGGGAGCTGTTTTTT. Residues: CASSAPTQTGTGELFF.

The chain recombines TRBV2 with TRBJ1-4; D possibly corresponds to TRBD1 (5 bases). This CDR3 is built from 15 residues. Deletions cut 6 bases from V and 0 bases from J, with 11 bases between. Germline CDR1 reads SNHLY; CDR2 reads FYNNEI. This CDR3 reads CASSPGQTTNEKLFF. The CDR3 nucleotides are TGTGCCAGCAGCCCAGGACAAACAACTAATGAAAAACTGTTTTTT.

The genes are TRBV19 and TRBJ2-3, with D tentatively TRBD2 (6 bases). The CDR3 runs 18 residues. Germline lookup yields CDR1 LNHDA and CDR2 SQIVND (reference sequence). Deletions cut 3 bases from V and 2 bases from J, with 21 bases between. The CDR3 loop reads CASSIVLSAGRDTDTQYF. CDR3 nucleotides: TGTGCCAGTAGTATTGTTTTATCGGCAGGGCGGGACACAGATACGCAGTATTTT. Variable domain in full (rest from reference TRBV19 and TRBJ2-3): DGGITQSPKYLFRKEGQNVTLSCEQNLNHDAMYWYRQDPGQGLRLIYYSQIVNDFQKGDIAEGYSVSREKKESFPLTVTSAQKNPTAFYLCASSIVLSAGRDTDTQYFGPGTRLTVL.

The V gene is TRBV6-6, the J gene TRBJ1-6; 8 bases map to TRBD1. With 5 bases clipped from V and 9 bases from J, the junction kept 6 bases outside the gene matches. Germline assignment: CDR1 MNHNY and CDR2 SVGAGI (reference sequence). The CDR3 runs to 14 residues. CDR3 nucleotides: TGTGCCAGCAGTCCCGGACAGGGTAGTTCACCCCTCCACTTT. Translation: CASSPGQGSSPLHF.